Described below is a single T cell receptor (beta chain) sequence and its context. This entry belongs to a study of early T cells in non-severe SARS-CoV-2 infection. At the level of the study: Unpaired chains resulted from sequencing bulk RNA of unsorted whole blood.

The CDR3 sequence is 16 residues long. Germline V gives CDR1 MNHEY, CDR2 SVGAGI. V lost 6 bases and J lost 2; bases outside the gene matches: 9. Attachment of unique molecular identifiers to individual cDNA molecules was performed. A single record per CDR3 protein comes from TCRdb applying MiXCR to the 5' RACE reads. The sample holds some 91,000 distinct CDR3 sequences, more than 9.5% seen once. The gene calls are TRBV6-5 and TRBJ1-2, with 10 bases aligning to TRBD1. Sequencing used whole blood, obtained at baseline. This receptor was obtained from an adult who was a healthcare worker with PCR-confirmed SARS-CoV-2 infection or an uninfected control (not recorded which). CDR3 nucleotides: TGTGCCAGCAGACCCTCTGGGGGACAGGGGAACTATGGCTACACCTTC. It translates to CASRPSGGQGNYGYTF.